Each of the 10 T cell receptor beta chains below was sequenced from the same sample in a study of OX40 agonist ivuxolimab in advanced cancers. Some clones are missing from TCRdb's copy, which holds only in-frame ones; the method was immunoSEQ multiplex PCR. The sample holds approximately 30,000 clones, 84% seen once. The specimen comprised CD4+ or CD8+ T cells sorted from blood, sampled in a trial of the OX40 agonist ivuxolimab. Source of these receptors: an adult with an advanced solid tumor such as melanoma, head and neck, liver or kidney cancer.

The chain combines TRBV5-4 with TRBJ2-3; 7 positions match TRBD2. The CDR3 has 18 residues. Germline trimming cut 4 bases from V and 7 bases from J; bases unmatched to any gene: 21. Germline lookup yields CDR1 SGHNT and CDR2 YYREEE (reference sequence). This chain's CDR3 is CASSLPLRSSGVGNTQYF. CDR3 in DNA: TGTGCCAGCAGCCTTCCCCTTAGATCGAGCGGGGTTGGGAATACGCAGTATTTT.

The chain employs TRBV4-1 and TRBJ2-3, with TRBD2 matching over 8 bases. Germline CDR1 and CDR2: MGHRA and YSYEKL. CDR3 length equals 16 residues. Trimming removed 3 bases from V and 0 bases from J; junction bases left unmatched: 5. CDR3 sequence: CASSHPSSGSTDTQYF. As DNA, the CDR3 is TGCGCCAGCAGCCACCCTTCTAGCGGGAGCACAGATACGCAGTATTTT.

The chain couples TRBV6-5 to TRBJ1-1, with TRBD1 as a possible D gene (5 bases). CDR3 size: 13 residues. The germline gives CDR1 MNHEY, CDR2 SVGAGI. The germline V and J ends were trimmed by 6 bases and 4 bases, with 12 bases remaining between them. The CDR3, as DNA: TGTGCCAGCAGAATTTCGAGGGGCACTGAAGCTTTCTTT. It is translated as CASRISRGTEAFF.

The chain is built from TRBV19 and TRBJ2-5; 7 nucleotides match TRBD1. Germline assignment: CDR1 LNHDA and CDR2 SQIVND (reference sequence). The V gene end was trimmed by 3 bases and the J gene end by 2 bases; junction bases not matched to a gene: 6. The length of the CDR3 is 15 residues. CDR3 nucleotides: TGTGCCAGTAGTATGTGGCGGACAGGACAAGAGACCCAGTACTTC. Its protein product is CASSMWRTGQETQYF.

This clone showed up just a few times. CDR3 residues: CASSAEGGGQGAGSPLHF. The DNA of the CDR3 is TGTGCCAGCAGCGCAGAAGGCGGTGGACAGGGGGCAGGTTCACCCCTCCACTTT. The chain links TRBV9 to TRBJ1-6; 11 bases are shared with TRBD1. The CDR3 is 18 residues long. Germline V gene data show CDR1 as SGDLS and CDR2 as YYNGEE. Trimming removed 3 bases from V and 9 bases from J; junction bases left unmatched: 14.

J is TRBJ2-1 and V is TRBV19; D perhaps matches TRBD1 (6 bases). Germline lookup yields CDR1 LNHDA and CDR2 SQIVND (reference sequence). CDR3 length: 12 residues. The germline V and J ends were trimmed by 5 bases and 7 bases, with 9 bases remaining between them. The CDR3, as DNA: TGTGCCAGTAGTCATACAGGGAATGAGCAGTTCTTC. Protein sequence: CASSHTGNEQFF.

V and J are TRBV7-7 and TRBJ2-3; D uncertain. The germline V gene encodes CDR1 SSHAT and CDR2 FNYEAQ (reference sequence). V gave up 2 bases and J gave up 0 bases, with 6 bases separating them. The CDR3 contains 14 residues. CDR3 sequence: CASSLSASTDTQYF. The CDR3 nucleotides read TGTGCCAGCAGCTTATCGGCTAGCACAGATACGCAGTATTTT.

This clone was detected only once. The chain combines TRBV5-1 with TRBJ1-4; D remains unclear. V was pared by 1 base and J by 8 bases, with 12 bases between. The CDR3 runs to 14 residues. Germline loops: CDR1 SGHRS, CDR2 YFSETQ. The CDR3 nucleotides read TGCGCCAGCAGCTTGACAATGCCTGGGGAAAAACTGTTTTTT. It encodes CASSLTMPGEKLFF.

The count of this clone is one. This chain joins TRBV27 and TRBJ1-5; D remains unclear. This CDR3 region has 13 residues. CDR1 is MNHEY, CDR2 SMNVEV, per germline (reference sequence). The ends were cut back, 3 bases at V and 7 bases at J, with 10 bases in the middle. The CDR3 region has the DNA TGTGCCAGCAGTTTGCGAATGGAGCAGCCCCAGCATTTT. Its translation is CASSLRMEQPQHF.

A few counts support this clone. This rearrangement joins TRBV5-8 to TRBJ2-7; maybe TRBD1 (6 bases). The ends were cut back, 2 bases at V and 4 bases at J, with 10 bases in the middle. The CDR3 is made up of 13 amino acids. Germline V lookup: CDR1 SGHTS, CDR2 YDEGEE. Here the CDR3 reads CASSFSDSYEQYF. For the CDR3, the DNA is TGTGCCAGCAGCTTCTCGGACAGTTACGAGCAGTACTTC.